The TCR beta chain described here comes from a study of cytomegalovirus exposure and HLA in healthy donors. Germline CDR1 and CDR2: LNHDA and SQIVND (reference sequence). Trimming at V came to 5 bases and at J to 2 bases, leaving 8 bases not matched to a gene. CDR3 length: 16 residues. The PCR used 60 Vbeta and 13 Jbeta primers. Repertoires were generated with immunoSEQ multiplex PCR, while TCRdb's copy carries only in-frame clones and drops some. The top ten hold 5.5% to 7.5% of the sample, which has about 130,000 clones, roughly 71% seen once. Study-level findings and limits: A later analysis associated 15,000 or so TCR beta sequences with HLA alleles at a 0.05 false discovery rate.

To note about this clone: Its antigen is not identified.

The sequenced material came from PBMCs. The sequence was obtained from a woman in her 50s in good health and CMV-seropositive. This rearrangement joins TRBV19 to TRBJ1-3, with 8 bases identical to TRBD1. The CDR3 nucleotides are TGTGCCAGTAGTCCAACACAGGGGGTAGCTGGAAACACCATATATTTT. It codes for CASSPTQGVAGNTIYF.